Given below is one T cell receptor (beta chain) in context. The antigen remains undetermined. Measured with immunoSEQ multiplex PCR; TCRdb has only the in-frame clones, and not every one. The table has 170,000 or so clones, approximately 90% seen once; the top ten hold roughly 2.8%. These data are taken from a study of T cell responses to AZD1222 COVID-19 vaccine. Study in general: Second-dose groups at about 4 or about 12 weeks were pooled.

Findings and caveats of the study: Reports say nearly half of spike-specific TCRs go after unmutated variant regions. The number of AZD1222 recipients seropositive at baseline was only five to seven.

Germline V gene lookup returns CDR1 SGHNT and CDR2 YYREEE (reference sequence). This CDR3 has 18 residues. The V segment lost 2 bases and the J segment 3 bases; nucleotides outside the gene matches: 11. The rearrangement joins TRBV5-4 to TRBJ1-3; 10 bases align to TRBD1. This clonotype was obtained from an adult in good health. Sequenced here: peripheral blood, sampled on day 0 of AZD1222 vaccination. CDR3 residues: CASSFGESDRGLGNTIYF. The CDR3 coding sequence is TGTGCCAGCAGCTTCGGGGAGTCAGACAGGGGGCTTGGAAACACCATATATTTT. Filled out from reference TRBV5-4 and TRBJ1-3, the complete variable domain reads ETGVTQSPTHLIKTRGQQVTLRCSSQSGHNTVSWYQQALGQGPQFIFQYYREEENGRGNFPPRFSGLQFPNYSSELNVNALELDDSALYLCASSFGESDRGLGNTIYFGEGSWLTVV.